This passage covers 11 T cell receptor beta chains from one sample sequenced in a study of radiation and T cells in renal cell carcinoma. Sample treatment: treatment-naive control, cytoreductive nephrectomy. TCRdb's table, derived via immunoSEQ multiplex PCR, lists solely in-frame clones and lacks some. The sample shows 13,000 to 15,000 clones, less than 65% of them seen only once. Specimen: tumor tissue, collected from a patient whose treatment was nephrectomy without radiotherapy. Every receptor here comes from a man between 60 and 75 years old with renal cell carcinoma.

The chain has TRBV23-1 and TRBJ1-5; 8 bases map to TRBD1. Being an ORF, TRBV23-1 has a function that is uncertain. V lost 4 bases to trimming and J lost 7 bases; unmatched junction nucleotides: 3. The CDR3 extends over 13 amino acids. CDR3 nucleotide sequence: TGCGCCAGCAGTCCCCAGGGGGCGCAGCCCCAGCATTTT. It yields the protein CASSPQGAQPQHF.

J is TRBJ2-1 and V is TRBV5-6; 7 bases line up with TRBD1. This CDR3 is 16 amino acids long. The V gene's germline CDR1 is SGHDT and CDR2 YYEEEE. V lost 0 bases and J lost 7; bases outside the gene matches: 10. The CDR3 DNA sequence: TGTGCCAGCAGCTTGGCGACAGGGTGGGAGAAAAATGAGCAGTTCTTC. This codes for CASSLATGWEKNEQFF. Using reference TRBV5-6 and TRBJ2-1 for the parts outside the CDR3, the full variable domain is DAGVTQSPTHLIKTRGQQVTLRCSPKSGHDTVSWYQQALGQGPQFIFQYYEEEERQRGNFPDRFSGHQFPNYSSELNVNALLLGDSALYLCASSLATGWEKNEQFFGPGTRLTVL.

This chain joins TRBV11-1 and TRBJ2-4; 11 bases fit TRBD1. This CDR3 has 16 amino acids. Germline V gives CDR1 SGHAT, CDR2 FQDESV (reference sequence). Trimming removed 3 bases from V and 7 bases from J; junction bases left unmatched: 8. The CDR3 loop is CASSLDRGRSRNIQYF. The CDR3 DNA is TGTGCCAGCAGCTTGGACAGGGGGCGGTCACGCAACATTCAGTACTTC. The entire variable domain, with the rest obtained from reference TRBV11-1 and TRBJ2-4, is as follows: EAEVAQSPRYKITEKSQAVAFWCDPISGHATLYWYRQILGQGPELLVQFQDESVVDDSQLPKDRFSAERLKGVDSTLKIQPAELGDSAMYLCASSLDRGRSRNIQYFGAGTRLSVL.

The genes are TRBV11-3 and TRBJ2-2, with unresolved D. The germline gives CDR1 SGHNT, CDR2 YENEEA. The V end was cut by 5 bases, the J end by 6 bases, with 7 bases between. The CDR3 extends over 12 amino acids. DNA of the CDR3: TGTGCCAGCAGCCCCTCCTCCGGGGAGCTGTTTTTT. As protein: CASSPSSGELFF.

The V call is TRBV11-2, the J call TRBJ2-1; no firm D call. V was shortened by 3 bases and J by 4 bases, with 13 bases between the two germline ends. This CDR3 contains 15 residues. Germline V gene data show CDR1 as SGHAT and CDR2 as FQNNGV. CDR3 in DNA: TGTGCCAGCAGCTTCGACCTCGCCCTATACAATGAGCAGTTCTTC. Translation gives CASSFDLALYNEQFF. Together with reference TRBV11-2 and TRBJ2-1, the CDR3 gives the full variable domain: EAGVAQSPRYKIIEKRQSVAFWCNPISGHATLYWYQQILGQGPKLLIQFQNNGVVDDSQLPKDRFSAERLKGVDSTLKIQPAKLEDSAVYLCASSFDLALYNEQFFGPGTRLTVL.

The gene calls are TRBV4-2 and TRBJ2-7; possibly TRBD1 for D (5 bases). The length of the CDR3 is 15 residues. Trimming pared 1 base from V and 3 bases from J, leaving 13 bases between. Germline CDR1 and CDR2: LGHNA and YNFKEQ. The CDR3 protein is CASSQGQGESYEQYF. The CDR3 DNA is TGTGCCAGCAGCCAAGGGCAGGGTGAGAGCTACGAGCAGTACTTC.

The chain carries TRBV5-5 and TRBJ2-7, with a tentative D call TRBD2 (5 bases). Germline V gene data show CDR1 as SGHKS and CDR2 as YYEKEE (reference sequence). V was pared by 6 bases and J by 0 bases, with 16 bases between. This CDR3 spans 15 amino acids. CDR3 sequence reads: CASTLAPSSSYEQYF. CDR3 in DNA: TGTGCCAGCACCCTAGCACCCTCCAGCTCCTACGAGCAGTACTTC.

The J gene is TRBJ2-4, the V gene TRBV19; TRBD2 matches at 9 bases. V lost 1 base and J lost 7; bases outside the gene matches: 2. The germline V gene has CDR1 LNHDA and CDR2 SQIVND (reference sequence). This CDR3 has 14 amino acids. The CDR3 nucleotides read TGTGCCAGTAGTATAGGCGGGGGGGGCAACATTCAGTACTTC. This sequence encodes CASSIGGGGNIQYF.

The V call is TRBV6-6, the J call TRBJ1-5; D ambiguous. V lost 4 bases and J lost 2, with 15 bases in between. CDR3 size: 16 residues. Germline V gene sequence: CDR1 MNHNY, CDR2 SVGAGI (reference sequence). The CDR3 loop is CASSSTLNLGNQPQHF. The CDR3 coding sequence is TGTGCCAGCAGTTCAACACTTAACTTAGGCAATCAGCCCCAGCATTTT.

This clone was found a few times. V is TRBV5-6 and J is TRBJ2-7; possibly TRBD1 for D (5 bases). This CDR3 has 16 residues. The V and J ends lost 1 base and 1 base respectively, with 15 bases between them. In germline, CDR1 is SGHDT, CDR2 YYEEEE. DNA of the CDR3: TGTGCCAGCAGCTTGACGCAGGGCCCCAGTTCCTACGAGCAGTACTTC. Its protein product is CASSLTQGPSSYEQYF.

The rearrangement uses TRBV28 and TRBJ2-5; 7 positions match TRBD2. The CDR3 length is 11 residues. J gave up 7 bases and V 4 bases, and 0 bases lay outside the gene matches. Germline V gene data show CDR1 as MDHEN and CDR2 as SYDVKM. For the CDR3, the DNA is TGTGCCAGCAGTTGGGGGGGGACCCAGTACTTC. Protein sequence: CASSWGGTQYF.